Reported below is one T cell receptor beta chain. This clonotype was observed many times. Its antigen is still unknown. The record has no base qualities; no much larger clone is one base away. As encoded in the germline V gene, CDR1 is SGHDT while CDR2 is YYEEEE. The CDR3, from cysteine to phenylalanine, totals 12 residues. Solely the CDR3 DNA is kept, with 36 bases framed from the first base. The V end loses 0 bases and the J end loses 7 bases, and a stretch of 5 bases separates them. The data stem from a study of early T cells in non-severe SARS-CoV-2 infection (dated by TCRdb to about 2021). Background for the entire study: TCR sequencing used bulk RNA from unsorted whole blood, so alpha and beta chains could not be paired.

The study at large found these results: VDJdb matching was skewed toward anti-spike CD8 responses, so virus-specific expansions were likely underestimated and private and CD4 specificities were missed.

A case-control design nested within a healthcare worker cohort in London, UK, was used, with weekly nasopharyngeal swab PCR tests and blood sampling performed. Healthcare workers were recruited between 23 and 31 March 2020, during the week of the UK lockdown, and were followed weekly for up to roughly 16 weeks. Libraries were made using 5' RACE. TCRdb shows the sequencer as NextSeq 500. Unique molecular identifiers were attached to individual cDNA molecules in the TCR library protocol so that sequencing error and PCR bias could be corrected. TCR alpha and beta chains were both sequenced, and the abundances of alpha and beta sequences in each sample were closely correlated with each other. From the authors' description of their analysis: V gene, J gene and CDR3 annotation of TCR sequences was performed with Decombinator V4. Expanded TCRs were defined as changing significantly between any two time points under a Poisson model with p below 0.0001. TCR abundances were normalised to the total number of TCRs sequenced per sample and were expressed as counts per million. TRAV1-2 paired with TRAJ12, TRAJ20 or TRAJ33 defined MAIT TCRs, while TRAV10 paired with TRAJ18 defined iNKT TCRs. VDJdb, accessed 1 November 2021, was searched for CMV, EBV and SARS-CoV-2 annotated TCRs, with TCRs annotated for multiple antigens excluded. TCRdb reprocessed the public reads (quality trimming at Q25 with fastp, clone calling with MiXCR) and kept in-frame beta chains. Under each unique CDR3 protein, matching rows form one entry showing the most common genes and DNA. These V and J calls derive from TCRdb rather than the authors' analysis. The sample table shows 35,000 to 40,000 distinct CDR3 sequences, and over 4.5% are seen once. The top ten clones comprise around 27% of the sample.

Recombination connected TRBV5-6 to TRBJ1-5, with no D gene named confidently. The receptor was derived from an adult who was a healthcare worker with PCR-confirmed SARS-CoV-2 infection or an uninfected control (not recorded which). Source material: whole blood. The CDR3 corresponds to CASSLAGQPQHF. The DNA reads as follows: TGTGCCAGCAGCTTGGCCGGGCAGCCCCAGCATTTT.